What follows are 20 T cell receptor beta chains derived from one specimen sequenced in a study of cytomegalovirus exposure and HLA in healthy donors. 13 Jbeta primers and 60 Vbeta primers were used for the PCR. Here immunoSEQ multiplex PCR was the method, and the copy in TCRdb shows in-frame clones only, minus some. The table includes over 130,000 clones, 82% detected once. Sequenced: PBMCs. The receptor source for this set is a male donor in good health and CMV-seronegative.

This chain connects TRBV30 to TRBJ1-2, with D perhaps TRBD1 (6 bases). The V end was cut by 2 bases, the J end by 8 bases, with 12 bases between. In germline, CDR1 is GTSNPN, CDR2 SVGIG (reference sequence). The CDR3 has 12 residues. CDR3 residues: CAWSPQGGGYTF. CDR3 nucleotides: TGTGCCTGGAGTCCACAAGGGGGAGGCTACACCTTC.

This chain links TRBV6-5 with TRBJ1-4, with D hard to call. V was pared by 4 bases and J by 7 bases, with 13 bases between. This CDR3 comprises 14 residues. The V gene's germline CDR1 is MNHEY and CDR2 SVGAGI. CDR3 in amino acids: CASSSRIRSEKLFF. Written as DNA, the CDR3 is TGTGCCAGCAGTTCCAGAATAAGGAGTGAAAAACTGTTTTTT.

The chain has TRBV7-8 and TRBJ2-3; D is unresolved. The CDR3 totals 13 residues. Germline CDR1 and CDR2: SGHVS and FQNEAQ. Trimming removed 3 bases at V and 5 bases at J, with 9 bases between. The CDR3 loop reads CASSFQRVDTQYF. The CDR3 DNA is TGTGCCAGCAGCTTTCAACGGGTAGATACGCAGTATTTT.

The chain employs TRBV27 and TRBJ2-5; 7 bases map to TRBD2. CDR3 length: 15 residues. After removal of 2 bases from V and 0 bases from J, the junction contained 3 bases not matched to a gene. Germline values: CDR1 MNHEY, CDR2 SMNVEV (reference sequence). The CDR3, as DNA: TGTGCCAGCAGTTTACTAGCGGCGTACCAAGAGACCCAGTACTTC. Its protein is CASSLLAAYQETQYF.

The gene calls are TRBV6-5 and TRBJ1-1, with D unresolved. In germline, CDR1 is MNHEY, CDR2 SVGAGI. The CDR3 totals 16 residues. Trimming took off 0 bases at V and 3 bases at J, with 14 bases between the two ends. DNA for the CDR3: TGTGCCAGCAGTTACTCGATCAAGACGGCGGACACTGAAGCTTTCTTT. Amino acid sequence: CASSYSIKTADTEAFF.

This clone was counted between two and nine times. The gene calls are TRBV4-1 and TRBJ2-3; 7 bases align to TRBD2. This CDR3 has 16 amino acids. Germline CDR1 and CDR2: MGHRA and YSYEKL. V dropped 0 bases and J dropped 0; count of bases not matched to a gene: 3. The CDR3 DNA follows: TGCGCCAGCAGCCAAGATCAGCGGGGTAGCACAGATACGCAGTATTTT. Encoded protein: CASSQDQRGSTDTQYF.

V gene TRBV25-1 combines with J gene TRBJ2-5, with 9 bases aligning to TRBD2. CDR1 MGHDK and CDR2 SYGVNS come from the germline V gene. This CDR3 spans 14 amino acids. The ends lost 2 bases at V and 2 bases at J; junction bases unmatched: 0. CDR3 sequence (DNA): TGTGCCAGCAGTGAAAGCGGGGGGCAAGAGACCCAGTACTTC. Its protein product is CASSESGGQETQYF. The complete variable domain, with remaining parts taken from reference TRBV25-1 and TRBJ2-5, reads EADIYQTPRYLVIGTGKKITLECSQTMGHDKMYWYQQDPGMELHLIHYSYGVNSTEKGDLSSESTVSRIRTEHFPLTLESARPSHTSQYLCASSESGGQETQYFGPGTRLLVL.

This chain links TRBV30 with TRBJ1-2; D not resolved. The CDR3 has 11 amino acids. Germline lookup yields CDR1 GTSNPN and CDR2 SVGIG (reference sequence). V lost 0 bases and J 10 bases, leaving 9 bases between the germline ends. In DNA form, the CDR3 reads TGTGCCTGGAGTGTAAGTCTAAACTACACCTTC. Translation gives CAWSVSLNYTF.

This chain connects TRBV28 to TRBJ1-2; D unresolved. There are 12 residues in the CDR3. CDR1 is MDHEN and CDR2 is SYDVKM in the germline V gene. The CDR3 reads CVAGSETYGYTF. CDR3 DNA sequence: TGTGTCGCGGGCAGTGAGACCTATGGCTACACCTTC.

The chain carries TRBV9 and TRBJ2-7; TRBD2 matches 9 bases. Germline values: CDR1 SGDLS, CDR2 YYNGEE. V lost 10 bases and J lost 6; bases outside the gene matches: 11. The CDR3 consists of 13 residues. The CDR3 bases are TGTGCCTCGGCCCCCGTTAGCGGGAGCGAGCAGTACTTC. The encoded protein is CASAPVSGSEQYF. Variable domain in full (rest from reference TRBV9 and TRBJ2-7): DSGVTQTPKHLITATGQRVTLRCSPRSGDLSVYWYQQSLDQGLQFLIQYYNGEERAKGNILERFSAQQFPDLHSELNLSSLELGDSALYFCASAPVSGSEQYFGPGTRLTVT.

The J gene is TRBJ1-3, the V gene TRBV6-5; weak D call: TRBD1 (5 bases). Looked up from germline, CDR1 is MNHEY and CDR2 is SVGAGI. The length of the CDR3 is 14 residues. The ends were cut back, 5 bases at V and 3 bases at J, with 11 bases in the middle. The CDR3 coding sequence is TGTGCCAGCAGTCTCGGGGGTAATGGAAACACCATATATTTT. Translated: CASSLGGNGNTIYF.

A word on this clone: Additional DNA sequences in this sample encode the identical CDR3. This chain joins TRBV27 and TRBJ2-1, with a tentative D call TRBD1 (6 bases). The germline CDR1 and CDR2 sequences are MNHEY and SMNVEV (reference sequence). The CDR3 runs 16 residues. Trimming cost V 0 bases and J 0 bases, with 9 bases left between them. For the CDR3, the DNA is TGTGCCAGCAGTTTATCGGGACAACACTCCTACAATGAGCAGTTCTTC. It codes for CASSLSGQHSYNEQFF.

This CDR3 reads CATLIRGELFF. CDR3 coding DNA: TGCGCCACCCTAATTCGCGGGGAGCTGTTTTTT. This chain connects TRBV5-1 to TRBJ2-2, with D uncertain. Germline V gene lookup returns CDR1 SGHRS and CDR2 YFSETQ. The CDR3 runs to 11 residues. Trimming cost V 9 bases and J 7 bases, with 10 bases left between them.

The V and J genes are TRBV2 and TRBJ2-5; D remains unclear. The V gene's germline CDR1 is SNHLY and CDR2 FYNNEI. The length of the CDR3 is 11 residues. V gave up 5 bases and J gave up 2 bases, with 3 bases separating them. CDR3 amino acids: CASSIQETQYF. The CDR3 DNA follows: TGTGCCAGCAGTATACAAGAGACCCAGTACTTC.

This CDR3 is CASSLPTSGRGTDTQYF. The CDR3 DNA sequence: TGCGCCAGCAGCTTGCCGACTAGCGGGAGAGGCACAGATACGCAGTATTTT. This chain connects TRBV5-1 to TRBJ2-3, with TRBD2 matching 12 bases. This CDR3 region has 17 residues. Germline lookup yields CDR1 SGHRS and CDR2 YFSETQ. Losses at the gene ends were 1 base for V and 1 base for J; bases not matched to a gene: 4. The full variable domain, in which reference TRBV5-1 and TRBJ2-3 provide the parts outside the CDR3, is KAGVTQTPRYLIKTRGQQVTLSCSPISGHRSVSWYQQTPGQGLQFLFEYFSETQRNKGNFPGRFSGRQFSNSRSEMNVSTLELGDSALYLCASSLPTSGRGTDTQYFGPGTRLTVL.

The genes are TRBV10-3 and TRBJ2-5; 9 bases match TRBD1. In germline, CDR1 is ENHRY, CDR2 SYGVKD. This CDR3 region has 13 residues. With 8 bases clipped from V and 5 bases from J, the junction kept 6 bases outside the gene matches. CDR3: CAIGDRVDETQYF. The CDR3 DNA reads TGTGCCATCGGGGACAGGGTAGACGAGACCCAGTACTTC.

This sequence joins TRBV4-1 and TRBJ1-1, with TRBD1 matching 8 bases. The length of the CDR3 is 18 residues. V shed 4 bases, J shed 5 bases, and the junction held 18 bases outside the gene matches. The germline V gene has CDR1 MGHRA and CDR2 YSYEKL. The CDR3 sequence is CASSRGSFTGGRSTEAFF. The CDR3 DNA follows: TGCGCCAGCAGCCGGGGCTCCTTCACAGGGGGTAGAAGTACTGAAGCTTTCTTT.

V gene TRBV7-9 combines with J gene TRBJ2-3; 7 bases line up with TRBD2. Germline V gene sequence: CDR1 SEHNR, CDR2 FQNEAQ (reference sequence). With V trimmed by 5 bases and J by 6 bases, 14 bases remained unmatched. This CDR3 has 16 residues. The CDR3 DNA reads TGTGCCAGCAGCCCGCCTGGCGCGGGAGCGTGGGATACGCAGTATTTT. It yields the protein CASSPPGAGAWDTQYF.

This chain joins TRBV7-9 and TRBJ1-4; no firm D call. The germline V gene encodes CDR1 SEHNR and CDR2 FQNEAQ (reference sequence). V lost 3 bases, J lost 8 bases, and 13 bases lay in between. CDR3 length equals 14 residues. The CDR3 DNA reads as TGTGCCAGCAGCTTCGAGGGAGTGGAGGAAAAACTGTTTTTT. This gives the protein CASSFEGVEEKLFF.

The chain has TRBV19 and TRBJ2-1; the D gene is possibly TRBD2 (6 bases). In germline, CDR1 is LNHDA, CDR2 SQIVND (reference sequence). The CDR3 runs to 16 residues. Trimming left V 0 bases short and J 10 bases short, with 19 bases between. The chain's CDR3 is CASSIDPPGLGREQFF. CDR3 sequence (DNA): TGTGCCAGTAGTATAGATCCACCGGGACTGGGAAGGGAGCAGTTCTTC.